This TCR beta chain was profiled in a study of blood T cells in healthy people across ages (dated by TCRdb to the mid-2010s). Notes on the research overall: Template switching captured roughly one uniquely barcoded TCR beta cDNA molecule per two T cells in model experiments. Using deep sequencing normalized with unique cDNA molecular identifiers, the study measured how TCR beta repertoire diversity changes with age. Donors were grouped into four age groups: young (average about 15 years), middle-aged (39), aged (around 56) and long-lived (about 90). To avoid experimental bias, donors of different ages were distributed randomly across sequencing lanes. The study analyzed two additional independent replicas of 1 million unique cDNA reads from the same blood draw for two donors, one aged 18 to 29 and one aged 80 or older. General conclusions and limits of the study: The percentage of naive T cells measured by flow cytometry correlated strongly with observed TCR beta diversity. Because profiling used bulk unsorted PBMCs, naive and antigen-experienced compartments could not be compared conclusively. The long-lived group showed more naive CD4+ T cells, fewer expanded clones and increased TCR diversity than the aged group, suggesting age selection. Estimates of total diversity based on one million sequenced T cells were regarded as lower bounds and as underestimates. Observed TCR beta diversity per million T cells fell roughly linearly with age, and a significant reduction was already apparent by age roughly 40. Donor CMV infection status was unknown, potentially confounding age-related changes in expanded clonotypes.

As for this clonotype: Its binding antigen is unknown. No per-base quality is available; no much larger clone lies one base away.

Receptor libraries were prepared by 5' RACE. A second PCR of about 6 to 12 cycles was run with a J-beta primer mix and a sample-barcoded 5' primer. Each TCR beta cDNA molecule received a unique molecular identifier from a template-switch 5' adaptor carrying 12 random nucleotides. At least 2.5 million CDR3-containing paired-end reads were obtained from each sample. First-strand cDNA synthesis was performed from all RNA using the Mint cDNA synthesis kit, with priming by a TRBC-specific oligonucleotide. All cDNA was treated with uracil-DNA glycosylase and then went through a first 18-cycle PCR with the universal primers M1SS and BC2_uni_R. The authors' analysis ran thus. For normalization, 1 million high-quality reads, each with a distinct molecular identifier, were randomly selected from each sample. Reads with shared molecular identifiers were discarded instead of being binned into consensus sequences. MiTCR, with a Q25 quality threshold and the strictest error-elimination algorithm, was used for CDR3 identification, clonotype clustering and error correction. A nonparametric unseen species model using Euler transformation provided a lower-bound estimate of total TCR beta diversity. TCRdb cleaned the public reads at Q25 with fastp, built clones with MiXCR and kept in-frame beta chains. Each record represents a unique CDR3 protein, reported with the most common genes and DNA among its rows. TCRdb's processing, not the authors', yielded these V and J calls. The sample data list around 1,900,000 distinct CDR3 sequences, and approximately 39% of these were observed just once. The top ten hold roughly 24% of the sample.

The donors were 40 or so Caucasian individuals from Russia, aged 6 to 90 years, who were systemically healthy. Ten milliliters of peripheral blood were drawn from each donor into EDTA-treated Vacutainer tubes. PBMCs were isolated by Ficoll-Paque density-gradient centrifugation, with at least 7 million obtained per sample. Total RNA was extracted from PBMCs with Trizol reagent, with at least 6 micrograms obtained per sample. Naive CD45RAhigh/CD27high T cell percentages were measured by flow cytometry on a PBMC aliquot from every donor. The sequence came from a human donor in good health. Sequencing was performed on blood.

For the CDR3, the sequence is CATAGGSSYEQFF. In nucleotides, the sequence is TGTGCCACCGCGGGGGGTAGCTCCTACGAGCAGTTCTTC. The rearrangement combines TRBV7-9 with TRBJ2-1, and 8 junctional nucleotides match TRBD2. V has 10 bases trimmed and J has 10 bases trimmed; junction bases matching no gene number 12. The germline V gene (reference sequence) gives CDR1 as SEHNR and CDR2 as FQNEAQ. The CDR3 holds 13 amino acids from the cysteine to the phenylalanine. Here the CDR3 DNA is all that survives: 39 bases in frame from base 1. Supplemented by the reference TRBV7-9 and TRBJ2-1 proteins around the CDR3, the complete variable domain is DTGVSQNPRHKITKRGQNVTFRCDPISEHNRLYWYRQTLGQGPEFLTYFQNEAQLEKSRLLSDRFSAERPKGSFSTLEIQRTEQGDSAMYLCATAGGSSYEQFFGPGTRLTVL.